These 10 T cell receptor beta chains share one sample of origin, sequenced in a study of T cells in Graves' hyperthyroidism and ophthalmopathy. Amplified TCR beta CDR3 regions derived from RNA transcripts. The HTBI primer set served for first-round RT-PCR of the TCR CDR3. TCRdb fed the multiplex PCR reads into MiXCR, producing one record per CDR3 protein. Here the sample spans a few hundred thousand distinct CDR3 sequences, 16% being singletons. The sequenced sample consisted of blood. The receptor set was obtained from a woman aged 40 to 55 with Graves' ophthalmopathy.

The chain couples TRBV20-1 to TRBJ2-1, with TRBD2 identical over 9 bases. The germline V gene encodes CDR1 DFQATT and CDR2 SNEGSKA (reference sequence). The CDR3 sequence is 13 residues long. V lost 7 bases to trimming and J lost 7 bases; unmatched junction nucleotides: 8. In DNA form, the CDR3 reads TGCAGTGTCCCGGGACTAGCAAAAAATGAGCAGTTCTTC. Translation gives CSVPGLAKNEQFF.

This clonotype was seen a handful of times. The CDR3 loop is CASSPDWYNEQFF. CDR3 nucleotides: TGCGCCAGCAGCCCAGACTGGTACAATGAGCAGTTCTTC. This sequence joins TRBV4-1 and TRBJ2-1; D gene uncertain. The CDR3 covers 13 residues. Germline V gene sequence: CDR1 MGHRA, CDR2 YSYEKL. Trimming pared 4 bases from V and 4 bases from J, leaving 8 bases between.

This clonotype was detected many times. The V call is TRBV11-2, the J call TRBJ1-6, with TRBD1 identical over 7 bases. Germline loops: CDR1 SGHAT, CDR2 FQNNGV. The V segment lost 8 bases and the J segment 5 bases; nucleotides outside the gene matches: 3. This CDR3 contains 13 residues. The CDR3 sequence: CASSGTDNSPLHF. The DNA of the CDR3 is TGTGCCAGCTCCGGGACAGATAATTCACCCCTCCACTTT.

The genes are TRBV6-5 and TRBJ1-2; 11 bases match TRBD1. In germline, CDR1 is MNHEY, CDR2 SVGAGI. The CDR3 is made up of 13 amino acids. V trimming: 4 bases; J trimming: 8 bases; junction bases outside the gene matches: 3. CDR3 sequence (DNA): TGTGCCAGCAGTTGGACAGGGGGCGGAGGCTACACCTTC. Its protein is CASSWTGGGGYTF.

At least ten counts were recorded for this clonotype. V is TRBV7-2 and J is TRBJ2-1; 10 bases are a match to TRBD2. This CDR3 comprises 15 residues. J was trimmed by 4 bases and V by 5 bases; bases with no gene match: 5. Germline lookup yields CDR1 SGHTA and CDR2 FQGNSA. CDR3 sequence (DNA): TGTGCCAGCAGCCCTTGGACTAGCGGATACAATGAGCAGTTCTTC. This gives the protein CASSPWTSGYNEQFF.

The chain recombines TRBV7-8 with TRBJ2-5; tentative D call: TRBD2 (6 bases). The CDR3 extends over 14 amino acids. With 4 bases removed from V and 0 bases from J, the gap between germline ends came to 9 bases. Germline V gene sequence: CDR1 SGHVS, CDR2 FQNEAQ. CDR3 region: CASSSQRDQETQYF. For the CDR3, the DNA is TGTGCCAGCAGCTCCCAGCGGGACCAAGAGACCCAGTACTTC.

The rearrangement joins TRBV4-1 to TRBJ2-5, with 13 bases matching TRBD2. Per the germline V gene, CDR1 is MGHRA and CDR2 is YSYEKL. The J segment lost 5 bases and the V segment lost 4 bases, leaving 4 bases of the junction unmatched. This CDR3 has 15 amino acids. CDR3 in amino acids: CASSPPTSGGETQYF. The CDR3, as DNA: TGCGCCAGCAGCCCCCCGACTAGCGGGGGGGAGACCCAGTACTTC.

Many counts were recorded for this clonotype. The gene calls are TRBV20-1 and TRBJ2-5; D unclear. This CDR3 has 11 residues. The V and J ends lost 4 bases and 0 bases respectively, with 3 bases between them. CDR1 DFQATT and CDR2 SNEGSKA come from the germline V gene (reference sequence). The CDR3 reads CSATDQETQYF. The CDR3, as DNA: TGCAGTGCTACCGACCAAGAGACCCAGTACTTC.

This chain links TRBV5-1 with TRBJ1-5; no firm D call. The V end was cut by 4 bases, the J end by 0 bases, with 11 bases between. This CDR3 has 15 amino acids. Germline V CDR1 and CDR2: SGHRS, YFSETQ. CDR3 region: CASSLDPFSNQPQHF. The CDR3 DNA reads as TGCGCCAGCAGCCTGGATCCCTTTAGCAATCAGCCCCAGCATTTT.

This clonotype was found a few times. The V call is TRBV12-3 or TRBV12-4, the J call TRBJ1-2; 9 bases are shared with TRBD1. Trimming cost V 7 bases and J 2 bases; bases outside gene matches: 5. The CDR3 sequence is 14 residues long. The DNA of the CDR3 is TGTGCCAGCAACGTACAGGGGGCCAACTATGGCTACACCTTC. Its protein is CASNVQGANYGYTF.